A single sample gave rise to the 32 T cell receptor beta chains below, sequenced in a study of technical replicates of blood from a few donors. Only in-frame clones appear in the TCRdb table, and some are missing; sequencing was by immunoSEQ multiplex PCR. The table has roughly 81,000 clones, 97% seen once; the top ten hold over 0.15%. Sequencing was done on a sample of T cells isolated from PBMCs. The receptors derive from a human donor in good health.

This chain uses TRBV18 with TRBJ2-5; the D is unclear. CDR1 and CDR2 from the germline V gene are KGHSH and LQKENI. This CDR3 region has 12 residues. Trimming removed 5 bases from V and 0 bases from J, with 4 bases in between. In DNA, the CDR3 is TGTGCCAGCTCAACAAACCAAGAGACCCAGTACTTC. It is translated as CASSTNQETQYF.

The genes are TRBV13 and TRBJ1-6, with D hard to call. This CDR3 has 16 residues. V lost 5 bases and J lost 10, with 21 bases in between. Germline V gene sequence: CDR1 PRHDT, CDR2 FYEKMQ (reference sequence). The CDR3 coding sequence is TGTGCCAGCAGCCCACCCAAGGGAAAACAGCGGTCACCCCTCCACTTT. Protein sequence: CASSPPKGKQRSPLHF.

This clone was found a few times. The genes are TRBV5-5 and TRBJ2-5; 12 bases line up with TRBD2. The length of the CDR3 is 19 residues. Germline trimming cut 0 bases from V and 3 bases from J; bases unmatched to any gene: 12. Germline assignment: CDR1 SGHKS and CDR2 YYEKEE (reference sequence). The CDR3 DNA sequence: TGTGCCAGCAGCTTGGAGGGGGCAAGGGGACTAGCGGGTAAAGAGACCCAGTACTTC. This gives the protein CASSLEGARGLAGKETQYF.

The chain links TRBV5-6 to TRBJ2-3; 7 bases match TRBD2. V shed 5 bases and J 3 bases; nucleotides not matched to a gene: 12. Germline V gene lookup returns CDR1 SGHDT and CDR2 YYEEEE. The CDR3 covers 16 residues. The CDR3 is CASSSAGAGITDTQYF. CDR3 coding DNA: TGTGCCAGCAGTTCGGCGGGAGCTGGTATAACAGATACGCAGTATTTT.

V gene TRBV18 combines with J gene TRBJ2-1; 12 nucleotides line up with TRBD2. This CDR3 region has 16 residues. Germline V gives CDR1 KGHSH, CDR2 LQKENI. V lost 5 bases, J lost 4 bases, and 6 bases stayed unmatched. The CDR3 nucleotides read TGTGCCAGCTCATCCAGACTAGCGGGAGCGTACAATGAGCAGTTCTTC. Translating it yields CASSSRLAGAYNEQFF. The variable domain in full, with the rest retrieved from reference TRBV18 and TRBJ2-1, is NAGVMQNPRHLVRRRGQEARLRCSPMKGHSHVYWYRQLPEEGLKFMVYLQKENIIDESGMPKERFSAEFPKEGPSILRIQQVVRGDSAAYFCASSSRLAGAYNEQFFGPGTRLTVL.

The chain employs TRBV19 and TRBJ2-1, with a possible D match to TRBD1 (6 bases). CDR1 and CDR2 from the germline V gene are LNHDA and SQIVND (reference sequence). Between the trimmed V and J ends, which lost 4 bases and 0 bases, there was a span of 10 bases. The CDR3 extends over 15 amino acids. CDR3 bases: TGTGCCAGTAGTACAGGGGATAGCTCCTACAATGAGCAGTTCTTC. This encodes CASSTGDSSYNEQFF.

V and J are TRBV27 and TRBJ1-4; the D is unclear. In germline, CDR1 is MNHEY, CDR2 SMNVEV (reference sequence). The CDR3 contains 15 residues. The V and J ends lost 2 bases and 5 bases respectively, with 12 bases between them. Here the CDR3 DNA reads TGTGCCAGCAGTTTAACGGCCGGGAACAATGAAAAACTGTTTTTT. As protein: CASSLTAGNNEKLFF.

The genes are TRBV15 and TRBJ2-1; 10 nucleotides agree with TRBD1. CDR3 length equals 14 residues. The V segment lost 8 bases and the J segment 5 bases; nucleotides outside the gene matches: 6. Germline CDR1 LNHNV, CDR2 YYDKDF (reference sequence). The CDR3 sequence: CATLSGTGDNEQFF. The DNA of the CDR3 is TGTGCCACCCTGTCCGGGACAGGGGACAATGAGCAGTTCTTC.

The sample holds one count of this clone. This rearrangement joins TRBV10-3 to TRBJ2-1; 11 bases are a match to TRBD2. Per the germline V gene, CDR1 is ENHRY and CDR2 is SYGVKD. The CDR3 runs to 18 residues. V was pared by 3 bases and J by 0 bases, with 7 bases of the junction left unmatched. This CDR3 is CAISDSSGRIVSYNEQFF. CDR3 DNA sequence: TGTGCCATCAGTGATTCTAGCGGGAGGATTGTCTCCTACAATGAGCAGTTCTTC.

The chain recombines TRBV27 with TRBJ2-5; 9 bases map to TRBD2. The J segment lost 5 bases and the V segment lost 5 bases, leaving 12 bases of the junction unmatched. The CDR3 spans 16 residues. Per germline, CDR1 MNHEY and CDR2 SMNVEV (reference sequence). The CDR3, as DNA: TGTGCCAGCAGTCATACTAGCGGGCCTTGGGGGGAGACCCAGTACTTC. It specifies CASSHTSGPWGETQYF.

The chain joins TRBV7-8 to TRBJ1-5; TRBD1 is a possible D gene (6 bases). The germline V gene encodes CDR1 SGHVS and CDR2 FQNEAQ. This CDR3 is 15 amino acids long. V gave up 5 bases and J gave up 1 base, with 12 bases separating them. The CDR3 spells CASSVEGESNQPQHF. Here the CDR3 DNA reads TGTGCCAGCAGCGTAGAGGGGGAGAGCAATCAGCCCCAGCATTTT.

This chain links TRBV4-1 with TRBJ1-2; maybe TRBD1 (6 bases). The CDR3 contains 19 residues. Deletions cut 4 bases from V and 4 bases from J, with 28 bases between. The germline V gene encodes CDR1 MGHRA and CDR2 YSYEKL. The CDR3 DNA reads TGCGCCAGCAGCCCCAACCCATGGACAGCGGTCGTGGGGGCCTATGGCTACACCTTC. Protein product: CASSPNPWTAVVGAYGYTF.

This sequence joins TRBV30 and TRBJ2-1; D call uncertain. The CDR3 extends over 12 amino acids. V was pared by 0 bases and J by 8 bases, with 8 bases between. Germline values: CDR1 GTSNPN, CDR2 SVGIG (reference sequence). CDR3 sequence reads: CAWSVRYHEQFF. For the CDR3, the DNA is TGTGCCTGGAGTGTACGGTACCATGAGCAGTTCTTC. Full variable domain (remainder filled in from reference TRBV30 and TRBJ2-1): SQTIHQWPATLVQPVGSPLSLECTVEGTSNPNLYWYRQAAGRGLQLLFYSVGIGQISSEVPQNLSASRPQDRQFILSSKKLLLSDSGFYLCAWSVRYHEQFFGPGTRLTVL.

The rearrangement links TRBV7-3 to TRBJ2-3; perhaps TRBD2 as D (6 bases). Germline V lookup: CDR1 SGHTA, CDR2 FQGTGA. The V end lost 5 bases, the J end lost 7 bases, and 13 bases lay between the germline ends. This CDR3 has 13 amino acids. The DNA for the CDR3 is TGTGCCAGCAGCAGAAATGCGGGATATACGCAGTATTTT. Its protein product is CASSRNAGYTQYF.

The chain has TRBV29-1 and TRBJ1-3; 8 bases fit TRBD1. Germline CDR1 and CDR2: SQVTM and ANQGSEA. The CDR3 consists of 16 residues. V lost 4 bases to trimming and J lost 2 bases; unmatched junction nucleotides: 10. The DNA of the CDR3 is TGCAGCGTTGTGGATGAGGAGACAGGGGCTGGAAACACCATATATTTT. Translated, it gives CSVVDEETGAGNTIYF.

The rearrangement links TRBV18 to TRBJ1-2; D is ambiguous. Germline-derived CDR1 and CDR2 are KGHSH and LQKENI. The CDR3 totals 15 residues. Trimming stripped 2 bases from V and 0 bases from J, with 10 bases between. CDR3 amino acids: CASSPGQAANYGYTF. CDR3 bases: TGTGCCAGCTCACCAGGGCAGGCAGCTAACTATGGCTACACCTTC.

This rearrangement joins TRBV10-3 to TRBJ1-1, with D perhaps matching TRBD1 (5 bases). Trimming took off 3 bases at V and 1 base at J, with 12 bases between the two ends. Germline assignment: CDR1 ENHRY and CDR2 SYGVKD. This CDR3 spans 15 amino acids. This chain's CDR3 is CAISELGPRNTEAFF. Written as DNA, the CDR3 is TGTGCCATCAGTGAACTGGGGCCCAGGAACACTGAAGCTTTCTTT.

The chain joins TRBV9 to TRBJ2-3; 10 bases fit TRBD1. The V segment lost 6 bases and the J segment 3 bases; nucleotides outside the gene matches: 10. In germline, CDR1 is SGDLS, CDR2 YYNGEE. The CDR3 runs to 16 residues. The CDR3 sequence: CASTRQDRGRTDTQYF. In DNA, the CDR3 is TGTGCCAGCACCAGACAAGACAGGGGGCGTACAGATACGCAGTATTTT.

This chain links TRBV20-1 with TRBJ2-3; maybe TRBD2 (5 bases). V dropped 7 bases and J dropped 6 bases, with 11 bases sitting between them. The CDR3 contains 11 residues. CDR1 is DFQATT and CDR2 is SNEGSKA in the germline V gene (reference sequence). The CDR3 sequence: CSERTGDTQYF. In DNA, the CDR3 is TGCAGTGAGAGAACGGGGGATACGCAGTATTTT.

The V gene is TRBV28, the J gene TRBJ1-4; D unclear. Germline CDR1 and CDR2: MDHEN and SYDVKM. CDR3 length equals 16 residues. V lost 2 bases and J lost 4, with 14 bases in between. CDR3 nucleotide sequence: TGTGCCAGCAGTTTACCTTACGGGTTGGGTAATGAAAAACTGTTTTTT. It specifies CASSLPYGLGNEKLFF.

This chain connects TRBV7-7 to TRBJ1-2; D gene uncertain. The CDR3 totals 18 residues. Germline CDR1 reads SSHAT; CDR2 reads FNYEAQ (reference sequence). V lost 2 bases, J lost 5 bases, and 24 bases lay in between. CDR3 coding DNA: TGTGCCAGCAGCTTAACTATTGAGATGCCCCTGGCTAGTTATGGCTACACCTTC. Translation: CASSLTIEMPLASYGYTF. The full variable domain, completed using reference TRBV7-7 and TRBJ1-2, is GAGVSQSPRYKVTKRGQDVTLRCDPISSHATLYWYQQALGQGPEFLTYFNYEAQPDKSGLPSDRFSAERPEGSISTLTIQRTEQRDSAMYRCASSLTIEMPLASYGYTFGSGTRLTVV.

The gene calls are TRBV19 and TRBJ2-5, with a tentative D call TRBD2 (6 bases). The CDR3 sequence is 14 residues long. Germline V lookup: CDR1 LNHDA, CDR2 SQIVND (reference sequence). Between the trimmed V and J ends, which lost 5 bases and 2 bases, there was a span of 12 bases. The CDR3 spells CASSRAGGQETQYF. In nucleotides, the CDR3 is TGTGCCAGTAGTCGAGCGGGTGGTCAAGAGACCCAGTACTTC.

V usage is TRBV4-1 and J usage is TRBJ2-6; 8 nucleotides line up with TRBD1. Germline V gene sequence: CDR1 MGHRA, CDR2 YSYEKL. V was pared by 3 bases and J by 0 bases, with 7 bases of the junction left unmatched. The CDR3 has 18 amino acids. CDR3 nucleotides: TGCGCCAGCAGCCAGGGACAGGCTTTATTCTCTGGGGCCAACGTCCTGACTTTC. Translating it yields CASSQGQALFSGANVLTF.

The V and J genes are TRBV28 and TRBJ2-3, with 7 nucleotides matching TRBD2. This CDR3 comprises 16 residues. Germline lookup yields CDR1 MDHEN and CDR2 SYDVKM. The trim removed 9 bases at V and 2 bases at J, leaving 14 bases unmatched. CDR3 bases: TGTGCCAGTGGGGGAGTTCCGGGAGGCCTCACAGATACGCAGTATTTT. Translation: CASGGVPGGLTDTQYF.

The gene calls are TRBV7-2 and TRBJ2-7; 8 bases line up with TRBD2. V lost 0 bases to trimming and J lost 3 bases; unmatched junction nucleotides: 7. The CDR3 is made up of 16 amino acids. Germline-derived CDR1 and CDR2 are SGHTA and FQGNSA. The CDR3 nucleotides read TGTGCCAGCAGCTTAGCTACGAGCGGGAGCGACTACGAGCAGTACTTC. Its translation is CASSLATSGSDYEQYF.

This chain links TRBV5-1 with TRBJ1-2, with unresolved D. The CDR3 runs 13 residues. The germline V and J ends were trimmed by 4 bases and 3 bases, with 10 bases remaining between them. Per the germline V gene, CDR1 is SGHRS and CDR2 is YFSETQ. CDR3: CASSETLDYGYTF. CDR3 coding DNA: TGCGCCAGCAGCGAGACACTAGACTATGGCTACACCTTC.

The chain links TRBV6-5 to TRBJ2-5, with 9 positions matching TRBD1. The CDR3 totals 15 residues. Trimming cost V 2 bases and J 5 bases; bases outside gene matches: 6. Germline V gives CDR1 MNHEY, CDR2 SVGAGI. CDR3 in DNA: TGTGCCAGCAGTTACGAACAGGGGGCCGGGGAGACCCAGTACTTC. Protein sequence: CASSYEQGAGETQYF.

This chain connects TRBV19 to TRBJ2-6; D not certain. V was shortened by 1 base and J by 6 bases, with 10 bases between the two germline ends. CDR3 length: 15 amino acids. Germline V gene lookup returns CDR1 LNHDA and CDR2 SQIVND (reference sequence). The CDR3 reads CASSIALLEANVLTF. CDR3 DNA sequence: TGTGCCAGTAGTATAGCTCTACTCGAGGCCAACGTCCTGACTTTC.

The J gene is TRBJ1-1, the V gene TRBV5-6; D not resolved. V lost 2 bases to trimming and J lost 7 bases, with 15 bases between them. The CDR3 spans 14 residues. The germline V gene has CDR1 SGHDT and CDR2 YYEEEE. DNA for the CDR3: TGTGCCAGCAGCTTTGGACCGCCGGCGGGTGAAGCTTTCTTT. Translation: CASSFGPPAGEAFF.

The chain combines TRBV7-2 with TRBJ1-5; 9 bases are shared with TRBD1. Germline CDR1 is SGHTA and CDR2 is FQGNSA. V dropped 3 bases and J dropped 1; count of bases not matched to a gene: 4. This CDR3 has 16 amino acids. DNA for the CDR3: TGTGCCAGCAGCTTGGCGGACAGGGGAAGCAATCAGCCCCAGCATTTT. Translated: CASSLADRGSNQPQHF.

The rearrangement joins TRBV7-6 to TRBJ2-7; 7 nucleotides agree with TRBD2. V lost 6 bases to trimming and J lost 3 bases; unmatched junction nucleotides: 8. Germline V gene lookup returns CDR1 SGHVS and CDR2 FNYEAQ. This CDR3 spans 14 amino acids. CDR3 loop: CASSLGGGSYEQYF. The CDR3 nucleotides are TGTGCCAGCAGTCTTGGGGGGGGGAGCTACGAGCAGTACTTC.

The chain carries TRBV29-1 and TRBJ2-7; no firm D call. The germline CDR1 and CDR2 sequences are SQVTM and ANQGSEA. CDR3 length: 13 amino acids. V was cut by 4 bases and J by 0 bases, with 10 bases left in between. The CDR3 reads CSVGRGSSYEQYF. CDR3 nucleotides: TGCAGCGTTGGACGAGGTTCCTCCTACGAGCAGTACTTC.